Each of the 20 T cell receptor beta chains below was sequenced from the same sample in a study of neurological immune-mediated disorders. TCRdb re-derived calls from the 5' RACE reads in MiXCR, one entry per CDR3 protein. The sample comprises about 52,000 distinct CDR3 sequences, 3.8% of which are singletons, and 6.5% rests with the top ten. Sequenced input: PBMCs. The source is a man between 60 and 75 years old with multiple sclerosis.

Only a few counts were recorded for this clonotype. This rearrangement joins TRBV18 to TRBJ1-1, with D possibly being TRBD1 (6 bases). CDR1 is KGHSH and CDR2 is LQKENI in the germline V gene. The CDR3 covers 17 residues. V was shortened by 0 bases and J by 4 bases, with 18 bases between the two germline ends. CDR3 in amino acids: CASSPPSGHLYGTEAFF. The DNA for the CDR3 is TGTGCCAGCTCACCACCGTCGGGACACCTATATGGCACTGAAGCTTTCTTT.

This clonotype was counted a few times. The chain is built from TRBV5-1 and TRBJ2-5; D is possibly TRBD1 or TRBD2 (5 bases each). V gave up 6 bases and J gave up 6 bases, with 21 bases separating them. This CDR3 comprises 15 residues. Germline CDR1 is SGHRS and CDR2 is YFSETQ. CDR3 nucleotide sequence: TGCGCCAGCAAAGATAGCCGGGCTGAGGGGAAGACCCAGTACTTC. Encoded protein: CASKDSRAEGKTQYF. Using reference TRBV5-1 and TRBJ2-5 for the parts outside the CDR3, the full variable domain is KAGVTQTPRYLIKTRGQQVTLSCSPISGHRSVSWYQQTPGQGLQFLFEYFSETQRNKGNFPGRFSGRQFSNSRSEMNVSTLELGDSALYLCASKDSRAEGKTQYFGPGTRLLVL.

This clonotype was counted many times. The chain carries TRBV6-5 and TRBJ1-4; 7 bases fit TRBD1. Germline CDR1 and CDR2: MNHEY and SVGAGI. There are 14 residues in the CDR3. V was clipped by 5 bases and J by 8 bases; unmatched bases: 8. The CDR3 loop reads CASSIRTGVEKLFF. The CDR3 DNA reads as TGTGCCAGCAGTATCCGGACAGGCGTGGAAAAACTGTTTTTT.

This clonotype was recorded at least ten times. The J gene is TRBJ2-2, the V gene TRBV20-1; TRBD2 might be the D (6 bases). In germline, CDR1 is DFQATT, CDR2 SNEGSKA (reference sequence). Trimming shortened V by 6 bases and J by 5 bases, and 31 bases separated the two germline ends. There are 19 residues in the CDR3. Here the CDR3 reads CSALTNGTTEQAGTGELFF. CDR3 nucleotides: TGCAGTGCCCTGACTAATGGGACCACTGAACAGGCGGGAACCGGGGAGCTGTTTTTT.

This clonotype has a count of ten or more. The genes are TRBV11-2 and TRBJ1-1; no definite D call. CDR3 length: 15 amino acids. Germline V gene sequence: CDR1 SGHAT, CDR2 FQNNGV. The V gene lost 1 base and the J gene lost 1 base, with 10 bases spanning the gap. In DNA form, the CDR3 reads TGTGCCAGCAGCTTAGCACCGATTTCGAACACTGAAGCTTTCTTT. This codes for CASSLAPISNTEAFF.

Ten or more counts support this clonotype. V and J are TRBV5-1 and TRBJ1-6, with D perhaps matching TRBD1 (6 bases). The germline V and J ends were trimmed by 4 bases and 14 bases, with 28 bases remaining between them. Germline CDR1 reads SGHRS; CDR2 reads YFSETQ. The CDR3 runs to 17 residues. The CDR3: CASSLGERTVPIWALHF. The CDR3, as DNA: TGCGCCAGCAGCCTCGGGGAGAGGACAGTGCCGATTTGGGCCCTCCACTTT.

Ten or more counts support this clonotype. This rearrangement joins TRBV20-1 to TRBJ2-7; 12 positions match TRBD2. This CDR3 region has 14 residues. Germline values: CDR1 DFQATT, CDR2 SNEGSKA (reference sequence). After removal of 6 bases from V and 3 bases from J, the junction contained 6 bases not matched to a gene. The CDR3 spells CSAGPTSGSYEQYF. The CDR3 coding sequence is TGCAGTGCCGGCCCGACTAGCGGGAGCTACGAGCAGTACTTC.

There are many counts of this clonotype. The V gene is TRBV6-1, the J gene TRBJ2-6; TRBD2 agrees at 10 bases. V lost 10 bases to trimming and J lost 3 bases; unmatched junction nucleotides: 12. Germline V gene data show CDR1 as MNHNS and CDR2 as SASEGT. This CDR3 is built from 17 residues. The CDR3 nucleotides read TGTGCCACTAAGCGGGAGGGCCTTTCAGATGGGGCCAACGTCCTGACTTTC. Protein sequence: CATKREGLSDGANVLTF.

This clonotype occurred many times. The chain employs TRBV7-9 and TRBJ2-1; D unclear. The CDR3 has 11 amino acids. From germline, CDR1 is SEHNR and CDR2 FQNEAQ (reference sequence). The ends were cut back, 5 bases at V and 9 bases at J, with 8 bases in the middle. CDR3 residues: CASSVESEQFF. The CDR3 DNA reads TGTGCCAGCAGCGTAGAGAGTGAGCAGTTCTTC.

This clonotype came up many times. CDR3 in DNA: TGCAGTGCCCAGGGACTAGCGGGAGGTCTCACCGGGGAGCTGTTTTTT. This sequence encodes CSAQGLAGGLTGELFF. The chain employs TRBV20-1 and TRBJ2-2, with 15 nucleotides matching TRBD2. V trimming: 6 bases; J trimming: 4 bases; junction bases outside the gene matches: 6. Germline V CDR1 and CDR2: DFQATT, SNEGSKA (reference sequence). The CDR3 contains 16 residues.

This clonotype showed up many times. V usage is TRBV2 and J usage is TRBJ1-2; D gene ambiguous. The germline CDR1 and CDR2 sequences are SNHLY and FYNNEI. The CDR3 spans 12 residues. Trimming shortened V by 4 bases and J by 8 bases, and 11 bases separated the two germline ends. CDR3: CASSAQSKGYTF. DNA of the CDR3: TGTGCCAGCAGTGCCCAATCTAAAGGCTACACCTTC.

This clonotype was observed at least ten times. V gene TRBV5-1 combines with J gene TRBJ2-2, with 8 nucleotides matching TRBD2. J lost 5 bases, V lost 1 base, and 4 bases had no gene match. Germline assignment: CDR1 SGHRS and CDR2 YFSETQ. The CDR3 runs 15 residues. The CDR3 DNA sequence: TGCGCCAGCAGCTTGCTGGGCGGGAGGACCGGGGAGCTGTTTTTT. The encoded protein is CASSLLGGRTGELFF. The variable domain in full, with the rest retrieved from reference TRBV5-1 and TRBJ2-2, is KAGVTQTPRYLIKTRGQQVTLSCSPISGHRSVSWYQQTPGQGLQFLFEYFSETQRNKGNFPGRFSGRQFSNSRSEMNVSTLELGDSALYLCASSLLGGRTGELFFGEGSRLTVL.

This clonotype was observed many times. The genes are TRBV5-1 and TRBJ2-2, with D unclear. From germline, CDR1 is SGHRS and CDR2 YFSETQ. The CDR3 totals 13 residues. Trimming stripped 8 bases from V and 6 bases from J, with 14 bases between. The CDR3 DNA follows: TGCGCCAGTGGGCTAAGTGGGCCCGGGGAGCTGTTTTTT. It yields the protein CASGLSGPGELFF.

Ten or more counts support this clonotype. This chain uses TRBV12-3 or TRBV12-4 with TRBJ1-2; D not certain. V lost 7 bases, J lost 5 bases, and 11 bases lay in between. The CDR3 is 12 residues long. The CDR3: CASKGDGYGYTF. CDR3 bases: TGTGCCAGCAAGGGAGACGGGTATGGCTACACCTTC.

This clonotype has ten or more counts. The chain carries TRBV29-1 and TRBJ2-2, with 9 nucleotides matching TRBD1. Trimming removed 8 bases from V and 7 bases from J; junction bases left unmatched: 8. The CDR3 totals 13 residues. Germline CDR1 reads SQVTM; CDR2 reads ANQGSEA. This CDR3 is CSTRDRVYGELFF. The CDR3 DNA follows: TGCAGCACAAGGGACAGGGTTTACGGGGAGCTGTTTTTT.

This clonotype was detected many times. The V gene is TRBV20-1, the J gene TRBJ1-1, with D hard to call. Germline V gene sequence: CDR1 DFQATT, CDR2 SNEGSKA (reference sequence). The germline V and J ends were trimmed by 0 bases and 0 bases, with 17 bases remaining between them. The CDR3 sequence is 17 residues long. CDR3 amino acids: CSARDWGVVGMNTEAFF. CDR3 DNA sequence: TGCAGTGCTAGAGATTGGGGAGTTGTAGGAATGAACACTGAAGCTTTCTTT.

The sample holds many counts of this clonotype. This chain links TRBV29-1 with TRBJ2-7; 9 nucleotides line up with TRBD2. CDR1 and CDR2 from the germline V gene are SQVTM and ANQGSEA. This CDR3 spans 12 amino acids. V gave up 5 bases and J gave up 2 bases; unmatched junction bases: 1. Here the CDR3 reads CSVIAGAYEQYF. CDR3 nucleotide sequence: TGCAGCGTTATAGCGGGAGCCTACGAGCAGTACTTC.

A word on this clonotype: A much larger clone is a single base away; this may be a read error. This sequence joins TRBV20-1 and TRBJ2-6; D ambiguous. CDR1 DFQATT and CDR2 SNEGSKA come from the germline V gene (reference sequence). V lost 6 bases to trimming and J lost 4 bases, with 13 bases between them. This CDR3 contains 14 residues. CDR3 nucleotides: TGCAGTGCCCTGGACGGGCTAGGGGCCAACGTCCTGACTTTC. Translation: CSALDGLGANVLTF.

The sample holds many counts of this clonotype. This chain links TRBV7-2 with TRBJ2-3, with 7 bases aligning to TRBD1. The CDR3 is 15 residues long. The V gene end was trimmed by 5 bases and the J gene end by 2 bases; junction bases not matched to a gene: 7. Germline assignment: CDR1 SGHTA and CDR2 FQGNSA. This chain's CDR3 is CASSTTTGFTDTQYF. CDR3 nucleotide sequence: TGTGCCAGCAGCACAACGACAGGGTTCACAGATACGCAGTATTTT.

In its sample, this clonotype was seen many times. This CDR3 reads CSAAGGAYNSPLHF. The CDR3, as DNA: TGCAGTGCTGCAGGAGGAGCCTATAATTCACCCCTCCACTTT. The chain employs TRBV20-1 and TRBJ1-6, with D unresolved. The germline CDR1 and CDR2 sequences are DFQATT and SNEGSKA (reference sequence). The CDR3 has 14 residues. With 5 bases removed from V and 2 bases from J, the gap between germline ends came to 10 bases.